The 5 T cell receptor beta chains presented below share a single source sample, sequenced in a study of cytomegalovirus exposure and HLA in healthy donors. The PCR had 60 Vbeta and 13 Jbeta primers. The data were produced by immunoSEQ multiplex PCR, yet TCRdb's version contains in-frame clones alone and is incomplete. The sample has over 110,000 clones, over 65% seen once. The sequencing sample was made of PBMCs. The receptor set was obtained from a female donor in good health and CMV-seronegative.

This sequence joins TRBV21-1 and TRBJ1-5. TRBV21-1 is a documented pseudogene. CDR3 length: 10 amino acids. The CDR3, as DNA: TGTGCCAGGATTGGAGGTCCCCAGCATTTT. As protein: CARIGGPQHF.

The chain joins TRBV28 to TRBJ1-5, with D perhaps TRBD1 (5 bases). This CDR3 region has 16 residues. The V and J ends lost 5 bases and 2 bases respectively, with 16 bases between them. Germline V CDR1 and CDR2: MDHEN, SYDVKM. The CDR3 sequence is CASSPHQGTGNQPQHF. CDR3 in DNA: TGTGCCAGCAGTCCTCACCAGGGTACTGGCAATCAGCCCCAGCATTTT.

The V and J genes are TRBV5-1 and TRBJ2-7; maybe TRBD2 (5 bases). In germline, CDR1 is SGHRS, CDR2 YFSETQ. This CDR3 spans 20 amino acids. V dropped 0 bases and J dropped 0 bases, with 25 bases sitting between them. CDR3: CASSLEGVKGPSRSSYEQYF. The CDR3 DNA reads TGCGCCAGCAGCTTGGAGGGAGTGAAAGGGCCTAGCAGGAGCTCCTACGAGCAGTACTTC.

V gene TRBV7-6 combines with J gene TRBJ2-3, with D possibly TRBD1 on 5 matching bases. With 2 bases removed from V and 2 bases from J, the gap between germline ends came to 20 bases. The CDR3 covers 18 residues. Germline V lookup: CDR1 SGHVS, CDR2 FNYEAQ. In DNA form, the CDR3 reads TGTGCCAGCAGCTTATTCCCTCCCAGGGCCAGCTCCACAGATACGCAGTATTTT. Amino acids: CASSLFPPRASSTDTQYF.

This chain uses TRBV5-1 with TRBJ2-2; 8 nucleotides match TRBD1. CDR1 and CDR2 (germline): SGHRS, YFSETQ. Germline trimming cut 2 bases from V and 1 base from J; bases unmatched to any gene: 1. CDR3 size: 15 residues. The CDR3 DNA sequence: TGCGCCAGCAGCTTAGACAGGGGGAACACCGGGGAGCTGTTTTTT. Its protein product is CASSLDRGNTGELFF.